Sequencing of this TCR beta chain was carried out in a study of blood T cell repertoires in COVID-19. Study context: Samples came from the United States, Italy and Spain, spanning acute and convalescent COVID-19. From T cells, B-cell-depleted T cells, or PBMCs came the material, which was cDNA or gDNA.

Under the authors' procedure: Quantification of nucleated cells was approximated via reference gene primer amplification. The data were produced by immunoSEQ multiplex PCR, yet TCRdb's version contains in-frame clones alone and is incomplete. V, J and clone size are taken as reported in that table, and D and trimming were inferred from the DNA itself. The sample records about 230,000 clones, more than 70% being singletons. V was pared by 3 bases and J by 2 bases, with 13 bases between. CDR3 length: 14 amino acids. Germline CDR1 and CDR2: GTSNPN and SVGIG (reference sequence). Sequenced input: peripheral blood. This clonotype originated in a woman aged 60-75 years with acute or convalescent COVID-19. The V call is TRBV30, the J call TRBJ1-2; TRBD1 is a possible D gene (6 bases). The CDR3 region has the DNA TGTGCCTGGAGCCCGACAGGAAAGAACTATGGCTACACCTTC. It encodes CAWSPTGKNYGYTF.